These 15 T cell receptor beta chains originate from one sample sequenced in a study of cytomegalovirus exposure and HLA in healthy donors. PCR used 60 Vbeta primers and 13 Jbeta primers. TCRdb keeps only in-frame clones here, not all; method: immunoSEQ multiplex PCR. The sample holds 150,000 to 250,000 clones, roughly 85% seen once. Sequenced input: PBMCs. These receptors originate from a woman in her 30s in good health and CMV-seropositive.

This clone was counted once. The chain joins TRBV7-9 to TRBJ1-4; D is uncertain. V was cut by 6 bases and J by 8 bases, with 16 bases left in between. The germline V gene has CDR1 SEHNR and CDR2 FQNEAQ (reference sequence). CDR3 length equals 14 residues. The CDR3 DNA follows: TGTGCCAGCAGTGCGAGTCGACTAAGAGAAAAACTGTTTTTT. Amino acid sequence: CASSASRLREKLFF.

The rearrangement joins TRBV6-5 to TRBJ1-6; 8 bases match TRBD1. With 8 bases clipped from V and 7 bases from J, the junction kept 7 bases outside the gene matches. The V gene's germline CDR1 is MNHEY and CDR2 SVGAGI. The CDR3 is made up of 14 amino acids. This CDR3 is CASRWTGRNSPLHF. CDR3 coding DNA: TGTGCCAGCCGCTGGACAGGGCGCAATTCACCCCTCCACTTT.

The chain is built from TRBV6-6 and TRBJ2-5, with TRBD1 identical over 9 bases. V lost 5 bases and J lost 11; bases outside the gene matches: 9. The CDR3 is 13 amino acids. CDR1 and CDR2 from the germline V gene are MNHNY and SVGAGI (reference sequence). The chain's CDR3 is CASSGGTGRVQYF. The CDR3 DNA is TGTGCCAGCAGTGGAGGGACAGGGCGGGTGCAGTACTTC.

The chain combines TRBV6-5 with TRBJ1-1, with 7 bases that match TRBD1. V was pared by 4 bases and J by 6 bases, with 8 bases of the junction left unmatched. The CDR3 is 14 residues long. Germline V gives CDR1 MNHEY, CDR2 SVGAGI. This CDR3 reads CASSSLTGFAEAFF. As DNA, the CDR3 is TGTGCCAGCAGTTCCTTGACAGGGTTTGCTGAAGCTTTCTTT.

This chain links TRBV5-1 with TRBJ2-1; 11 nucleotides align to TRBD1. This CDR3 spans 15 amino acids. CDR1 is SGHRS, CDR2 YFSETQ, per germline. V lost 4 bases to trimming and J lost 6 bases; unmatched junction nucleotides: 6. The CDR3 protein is CASSRDRGAANEQFF. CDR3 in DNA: TGCGCCAGCAGCCGGGACAGGGGGGCTGCCAATGAGCAGTTCTTC.

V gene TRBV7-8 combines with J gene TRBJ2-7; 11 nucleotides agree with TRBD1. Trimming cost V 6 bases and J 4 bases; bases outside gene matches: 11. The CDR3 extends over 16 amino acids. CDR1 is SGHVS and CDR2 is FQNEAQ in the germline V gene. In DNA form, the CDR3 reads TGTGCCAGCAGTCTCTTAGGTGGGACAGGGGGTTACGAGCAGTACTTC. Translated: CASSLLGGTGGYEQYF.

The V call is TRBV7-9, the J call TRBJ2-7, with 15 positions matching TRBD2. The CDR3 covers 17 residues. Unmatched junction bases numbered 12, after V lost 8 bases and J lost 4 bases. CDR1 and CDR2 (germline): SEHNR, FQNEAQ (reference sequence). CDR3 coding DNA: TGTGCCAGCGGGGGGACTAGCGGGGGGTATGACCTATACGAGCAGTACTTC. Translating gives CASGGTSGGYDLYEQYF.

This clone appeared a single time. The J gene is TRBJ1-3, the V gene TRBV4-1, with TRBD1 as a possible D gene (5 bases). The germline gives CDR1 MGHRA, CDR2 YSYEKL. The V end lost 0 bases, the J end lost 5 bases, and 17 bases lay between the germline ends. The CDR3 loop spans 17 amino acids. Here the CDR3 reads CASSQEGTAGPRNTIYF. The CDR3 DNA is TGCGCCAGCAGCCAAGAAGGTACGGCAGGGCCCAGAAACACCATATATTTT.

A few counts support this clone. This chain's CDR3 is CASSLVVLAGGSSYNEQFF. In DNA form, the CDR3 reads TGTGCCAGCAGCTTAGTCGTCCTAGCGGGAGGGAGCTCCTACAATGAGCAGTTCTTC. The chain combines TRBV7-2 with TRBJ2-1, with 12 bases identical to TRBD2. The CDR3 is 19 amino acids. Trimming removed 1 base from V and 0 bases from J; junction bases left unmatched: 7. The germline CDR1 and CDR2 sequences are SGHTA and FQGNSA.

DNA of the CDR3: TGCGCCAGCAGCTTGGGGCTGACCCTCTACGGGGAGCAGTACTTC. Protein sequence: CASSLGLTLYGEQYF. This chain joins TRBV5-1 and TRBJ2-7; D ambiguous. This CDR3 comprises 15 residues. CDR1 and CDR2 from the germline V gene are SGHRS and YFSETQ. Deletions cut 0 bases from V and 7 bases from J, with 17 bases between.

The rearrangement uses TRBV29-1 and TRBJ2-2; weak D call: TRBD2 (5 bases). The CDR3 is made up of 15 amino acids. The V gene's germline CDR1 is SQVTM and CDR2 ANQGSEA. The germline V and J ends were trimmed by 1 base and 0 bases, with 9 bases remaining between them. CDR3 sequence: CSVEAGISNTGELFF. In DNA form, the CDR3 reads TGCAGCGTTGAAGCGGGAATCTCGAACACCGGGGAGCTGTTTTTT.

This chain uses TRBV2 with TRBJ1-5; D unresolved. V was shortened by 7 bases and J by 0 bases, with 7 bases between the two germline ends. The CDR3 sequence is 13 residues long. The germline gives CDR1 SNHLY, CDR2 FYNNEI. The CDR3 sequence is CASMRDSNQPQHF. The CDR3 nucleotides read TGTGCCAGCATGCGAGATAGCAATCAGCCCCAGCATTTT.

CDR3 loop: CAWSVGNREYF. Here the CDR3 DNA reads TGTGCCTGGAGTGTGGGGAACAGGGAGTACTTC. This chain uses TRBV30 with TRBJ2-7; possibly TRBD1 for D (6 bases). CDR1 is GTSNPN, CDR2 SVGIG, per germline (reference sequence). The CDR3 runs to 11 residues. Trimming pared 0 bases from V and 11 bases from J, leaving 11 bases between.

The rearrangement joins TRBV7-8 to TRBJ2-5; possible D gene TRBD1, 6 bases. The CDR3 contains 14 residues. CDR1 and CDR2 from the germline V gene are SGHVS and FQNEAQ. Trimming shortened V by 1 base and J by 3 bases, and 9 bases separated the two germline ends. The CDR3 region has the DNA TGTGCCAGCAGCTTAGGTGCAGGGGAAGAGACCCAGTACTTC. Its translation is CASSLGAGEETQYF.

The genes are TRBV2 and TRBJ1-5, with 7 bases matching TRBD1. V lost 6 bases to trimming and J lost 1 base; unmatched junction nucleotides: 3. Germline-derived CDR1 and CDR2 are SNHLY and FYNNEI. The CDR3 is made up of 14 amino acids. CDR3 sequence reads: CASRGTESNQPQHF. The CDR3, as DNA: TGTGCCAGCAGGGGGACAGAGAGCAATCAGCCCCAGCATTTT.